What follows is one T cell receptor beta chain and its context. Among the donors, all were Caucasian adults who lived in Nashville, Tennessee. Researchers partitioned CD4+ cells into CD45RA+ naive and CD45RA-negative memory subsets. This specimen comes from a study of shared clonotypes between healthy human individuals. Per sorted-subset replicate PCR, input was around 220 ng DNA, representing about 29,000 T cell genomes. Measured with immunoSEQ multiplex PCR; TCRdb has only the in-frame clones, and not every one. The sample includes approximately 1,000,000 clones, about 84% seen only once; the top ten take roughly 0.56%. Sequenced material: memory CD4+ T cells from PBMCs. The subset is: CD45RA-negative fraction. The sequence was collected from a man aged 18-30 years in good health. Some clones in this sample may be carry-over from other donors' samples.

CDR3 nucleotide sequence: TGTGCCACTACGGGGGCTACTGAAGCTTTCTTT. Amino acids: CATTGATEAFF. V and J are TRBV6-1 and TRBJ1-1; possibly TRBD1 for D (6 bases). The CDR3 loop spans 11 amino acids. Trimming pared 10 bases from V and 5 bases from J, leaving 11 bases between. Germline CDR1 and CDR2: MNHNS and SASEGT.